The present TCR beta chain was sequenced within a study of PD-L1 blockade in urothelial cancer. General study results and limits: Tumor-associated TCR clones expanded more in blood at 3 weeks in patients with durable benefit.

Synthetic spike-ins, TCR analog templates, were added into each PCR. Profiled with immunoSEQ multiplex PCR; TCRdb holds only in-frame clones, not every one. Of roughly 63,000 clones listed, about four fifths are singletons. About this clone itself: Its target is not known.

Time point in this sample: pretreatment peripheral blood. Patients were diagnosed with urothelial carcinoma, either locally advanced or metastatic. This clonotype was sampled from a man aged 70-80 years with urothelial cancer. The source material was PBMCs, sampled around atezolizumab (anti-PD-L1) treatment.

The DNA for the CDR3 is TGTGCCTGGAGTTACACTGGAACGACAGGGGGAGCTTTCTTT. It is translated as CAWSYTGTTGGAFF. The V call is TRBV30, the J call TRBJ1-1; 9 bases are a match to TRBD1. The junction had 11 bases not matched to a gene; V was cut back by 2 bases and J by 10 bases. Germline CDR1 reads GTSNPN; CDR2 reads SVGIG (reference sequence). The CDR3 length is 14 residues.